These 21 T cell receptor beta chains were sequenced from one sample in a study of blood T cell repertoires in COVID-19. Libraries were prepared by immunoSEQ multiplex PCR; TCRdb keeps only in-frame clonotypes and omits some of them. The sample yields 110,000 to 150,000 clones, 85% seen once. Sequencing used PBMCs or T cells enriched from blood (not recorded which). Receptors originate from a woman aged 40-49 years who had recovered from COVID-19.

The genes are TRBV4-1 and TRBJ1-3, with 9 bases identical to TRBD1. The CDR3 runs 17 residues. Germline CDR1 is MGHRA and CDR2 is YSYEKL. After removal of 2 bases from V and 4 bases from J, the junction contained 9 bases not matched to a gene. The CDR3 DNA is TGCGCCAGCAGCCAATTCACTACCGGGACAGGGGGAAACACCATATATTTT. Translating it yields CASSQFTTGTGGNTIYF.

The chain joins TRBV4-1 to TRBJ2-7; 7 bases fit TRBD1. This CDR3 region has 14 residues. The V and J ends lost 3 bases and 1 base, in that order; junction bases with no gene match: 3. Germline V gene data show CDR1 as MGHRA and CDR2 as YSYEKL. CDR3 nucleotide sequence: TGCGCCAGCAGCCACCCGGGACAGTCCTACGAGCAGTACTTC. It codes for CASSHPGQSYEQYF.

The chain has TRBV7-8 and TRBJ1-5, with a tentative D call TRBD1 (6 bases). CDR1 and CDR2 from the germline V gene are SGHVS and FQNEAQ. Trimming cost V 2 bases and J 2 bases, with 10 bases left between them. This CDR3 has 15 residues. DNA for the CDR3: TGTGCCAGCAGCTTATTGGGGGCTGGCAATCAGCCCCAGCATTTT. This translates into CASSLLGAGNQPQHF.

This chain uses TRBV7-3 with TRBJ2-5, with 8 nucleotides matching TRBD2. CDR1 is SGHTA, CDR2 FQGTGA, per germline. The CDR3 loop spans 15 amino acids. Unmatched junction bases numbered 4, after V lost 3 bases and J lost 1 base. CDR3 DNA: TGTGCCAGCAGCTTGGTAGCGGGGATCCAAGAGACCCAGTACTTC. Translation gives CASSLVAGIQETQYF.

V usage is TRBV30 and J usage is TRBJ2-1, with 8 bases identical to TRBD2. Per the germline V gene, CDR1 is GTSNPN and CDR2 is SVGIG (reference sequence). The CDR3 is 14 residues long. Trimming took 2 bases from V and 9 from J; bases not matched to a gene: 9. In DNA, the CDR3 is TGTGCCTGGAGTTTGACGGGGGGGCCCGGTGAGCAGTTCTTC. Residues: CAWSLTGGPGEQFF. Drawing the rest from reference TRBV30 and TRBJ2-1, the complete variable domain is SQTIHQWPATLVQPVGSPLSLECTVEGTSNPNLYWYRQAAGRGLQLLFYSVGIGQISSEVPQNLSASRPQDRQFILSSKKLLLSDSGFYLCAWSLTGGPGEQFFGPGTRLTVL.

This clone was recorded only once. J is TRBJ2-3 and V is TRBV5-1, with D unclear. The CDR3 is made up of 16 amino acids. The V end lost 4 bases, the J end lost 0 bases, and 15 bases lay between the germline ends. The germline gives CDR1 SGHRS, CDR2 YFSETQ. CDR3 sequence: CASSTIQEPSTDTQYF. Written as DNA, the CDR3 is TGCGCCAGCAGCACGATTCAGGAACCTAGCACAGATACGCAGTATTTT.

This clone was seen just once. J is TRBJ1-4 and V is TRBV6-5, with TRBD1 matching 9 bases. Germline assignment: CDR1 MNHEY and CDR2 SVGAGI. Germline trimming cut 6 bases from V and 7 bases from J; bases unmatched to any gene: 6. This CDR3 is built from 14 residues. Here the CDR3 reads CASSYGQGIEKLFF. For the CDR3, the DNA is TGTGCCAGCAGCTACGGACAGGGGATTGAAAAACTGTTTTTT.

This rearrangement joins TRBV9 to TRBJ2-2; weak D call: TRBD2 (5 bases). Trimming left V 0 bases short and J 7 bases short, with 10 bases between. The CDR3 extends over 14 amino acids. The germline V gene has CDR1 SGDLS and CDR2 YYNGEE. The CDR3 nucleotides read TGTGCCAGCAGCGTAGGAGGGTTGGACGGGGAGCTGTTTTTT. It specifies CASSVGGLDGELFF.

The chain carries TRBV11-2 and TRBJ2-5; TRBD2 agrees at 10 bases. Per germline, CDR1 SGHAT and CDR2 FQNNGV. This CDR3 has 15 residues. V trimming: 8 bases; J trimming: 2 bases; junction bases outside the gene matches: 8. CDR3 in DNA: TGTGCCAGCCGTGCAGGACTAGCGGAACAAGAGACCCAGTACTTC. Translated: CASRAGLAEQETQYF.

The V call is TRBV13, the J call TRBJ2-1; D gene ambiguous. The germline gives CDR1 PRHDT, CDR2 FYEKMQ (reference sequence). V lost 0 bases and J lost 7, with 4 bases in between. The CDR3 is made up of 12 amino acids. This CDR3 is CASSLGENEQFF. CDR3 DNA: TGTGCCAGCAGCTTAGGGGAGAATGAGCAGTTCTTC.

Concerning this clone itself: One junction end does not reproduce the germline sequence, and a read error may be involved. J is TRBJ2-5 and V is TRBV7-7; maybe TRBD1 (6 bases). This CDR3 region has 15 residues. Germline-derived CDR1 and CDR2 are SSHAT and FNYEAQ (reference sequence). The CDR3 spells CASSPYSGTKETQYF. The CDR3 nucleotides are TGTGCTAGCAGCCCATACTCCGGGACAAAAGAGACCCAGTACTTC.

The V call is TRBV16, the J call TRBJ1-4; maybe TRBD1 (6 bases). CDR3 length equals 14 residues. Germline V gene sequence: CDR1 KGHSY, CDR2 FQNENV. The germline V and J ends were trimmed by 4 bases and 4 bases, with 10 bases remaining between them. CDR3 sequence reads: CASSPRQDNEKLFF. The DNA for the CDR3 is TGTGCCAGCAGCCCGCGACAGGATAATGAAAAACTGTTTTTT.

The chain links TRBV6-2 or TRBV6-3 to TRBJ2-3, with 11 bases aligning to TRBD2. The germline V gene has CDR1 MNHEY and CDR2 SVGEGT. The CDR3 covers 17 residues. V lost 0 bases to trimming and J lost 0 bases; unmatched junction nucleotides: 2. CDR3 nucleotide sequence: TGTGCCAGCAGTTACTCGACTAGCGGGGTTAGCACAGATACGCAGTATTTT. This encodes CASSYSTSGVSTDTQYF.

The CDR3 bases are TGTGCCAGCAGCTTCTCGGGAAGCTCTGGAAACACCATATATTTT. Encoded protein: CASSFSGSSGNTIYF. This chain connects TRBV11-2 to TRBJ1-3, with D hard to call. The CDR3 is 15 residues long. Trimming left V 3 bases short and J 0 bases short, with 9 bases between. Germline values: CDR1 SGHAT, CDR2 FQNNGV.

This chain uses TRBV9 with TRBJ2-5; a weak D match, TRBD1 (5 bases). There are 16 residues in the CDR3. Germline lookup yields CDR1 SGDLS and CDR2 YYNGEE. The ends were cut back, 0 bases at V and 7 bases at J, with 19 bases in the middle. CDR3 in DNA: TGTGCCAGCAGCGTAGCTACAGGAGACTCTCAAAGGACCCAGTACTTC. Amino acid sequence: CASSVATGDSQRTQYF.

This clone appeared once. The V gene is TRBV28, the J gene TRBJ1-5, with D perhaps matching TRBD1 (6 bases). V lost 5 bases and J lost 3, with 14 bases in between. The CDR3 has 15 residues. In germline, CDR1 is MDHEN, CDR2 SYDVKM. In DNA form, the CDR3 reads TGTGCCAGCAGTCCCCCGCCAGGGGTCAATCAGCCCCAGCATTTT. Amino acids: CASSPPPGVNQPQHF. Full variable domain (outside the CDR3, taken from reference TRBV28 and TRBJ1-5): DVKVTQSSRYLVKRTGEKVFLECVQDMDHENMFWYRQDPGLGLRLIYFSYDVKMKEKGDIPEGYSVSREKKERFSLILESASTNQTSMYLCASSPPPGVNQPQHFGDGTRLSIL.

The rearrangement uses TRBV29-1 and TRBJ1-4, with TRBD1 as a possible D gene (5 bases). The CDR3 contains 13 residues. Trimming shortened V by 1 base and J by 12 bases, and 15 bases separated the two germline ends. The germline gives CDR1 SQVTM, CDR2 ANQGSEA. CDR3 in amino acids: CSVEGQFDGELFF. The CDR3 DNA is TGCAGCGTTGAAGGACAGTTCGATGGGGAACTGTTTTTT.

This clone has more than one count but fewer than ten. The chain has TRBV4-1 and TRBJ2-1; possible D gene TRBD2, 5 bases. CDR1 is MGHRA and CDR2 is YSYEKL in the germline V gene. V was shortened by 1 base and J by 5 bases, with 18 bases between the two germline ends. This CDR3 has 17 residues. CDR3 loop: CASSQVYSGGINNEQFF. The CDR3 bases are TGCGCCAGCAGCCAAGTCTACTCAGGAGGAATTAACAATGAGCAGTTCTTC.

V is TRBV5-1 and J is TRBJ1-2; TRBD1 agrees at 8 bases. The ends lost 4 bases at V and 10 bases at J; junction bases unmatched: 6. This CDR3 is 12 amino acids long. Per germline, CDR1 SGHRS and CDR2 YFSETQ. The DNA of the CDR3 is TGCGCCAGCAGCCCGGACAGGGCTTACTACACCTTC. It encodes CASSPDRAYYTF.

The CDR3 here is CASSLGREGIYEQYF. The CDR3 DNA reads as TGCGCCAGCAGCTTGGGTAGGGAGGGGATCTACGAGCAGTACTTC. The chain couples TRBV5-1 to TRBJ2-7, with 7 bases that match TRBD2. V lost 0 bases and J lost 3; bases outside the gene matches: 6. The CDR3 is made up of 15 amino acids. Germline V gene data show CDR1 as SGHRS and CDR2 as YFSETQ. Full variable domain (outside the CDR3, taken from reference TRBV5-1 and TRBJ2-7): KAGVTQTPRYLIKTRGQQVTLSCSPISGHRSVSWYQQTPGQGLQFLFEYFSETQRNKGNFPGRFSGRQFSNSRSEMNVSTLELGDSALYLCASSLGREGIYEQYFGPGTRLTVT.

The gene calls are TRBV9 and TRBJ1-2; 8 positions agree with TRBD1. With V trimmed by 2 bases and J by 4 bases, 4 bases remained unmatched. Germline lookup yields CDR1 SGDLS and CDR2 YYNGEE. This CDR3 has 14 amino acids. CDR3 nucleotides: TGTGCCAGCAGCGTTAGCGACAGGGGCTATGGCTACACCTTC. Encoded protein: CASSVSDRGYGYTF.